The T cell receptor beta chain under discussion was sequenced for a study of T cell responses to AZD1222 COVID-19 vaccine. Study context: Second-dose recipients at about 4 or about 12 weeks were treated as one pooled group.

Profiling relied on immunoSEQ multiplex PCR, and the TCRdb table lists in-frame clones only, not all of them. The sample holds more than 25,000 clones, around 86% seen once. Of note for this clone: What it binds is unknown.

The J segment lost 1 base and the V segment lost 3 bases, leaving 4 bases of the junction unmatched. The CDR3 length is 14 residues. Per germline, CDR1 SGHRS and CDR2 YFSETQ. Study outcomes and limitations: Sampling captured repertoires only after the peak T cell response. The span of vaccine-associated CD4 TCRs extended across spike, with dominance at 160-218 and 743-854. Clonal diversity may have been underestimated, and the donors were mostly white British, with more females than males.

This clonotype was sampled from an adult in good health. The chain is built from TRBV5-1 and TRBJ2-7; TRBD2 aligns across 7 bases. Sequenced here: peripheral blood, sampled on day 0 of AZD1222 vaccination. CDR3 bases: TGCGCCAGCAGCTCTACGCGGGGGTCCTACGAGCAGTACTTC. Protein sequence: CASSSTRGSYEQYF. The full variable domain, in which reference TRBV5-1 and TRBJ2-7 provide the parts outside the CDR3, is KAGVTQTPRYLIKTRGQQVTLSCSPISGHRSVSWYQQTPGQGLQFLFEYFSETQRNKGNFPGRFSGRQFSNSRSEMNVSTLELGDSALYLCASSSTRGSYEQYFGPGTRLTVT.